This is a list of T cell receptor beta chains from one sample in a study of T cell repertoires in cytomegalovirus infection. The antigens these receptors bind are not known. TCRdb called the reads again in MiXCR, with one record for every CDR3 protein. This table has 700,000 to 900,000 distinct CDR3 sequences, under 35% appearing once. This material consisted of cultured CD8+ T cells from PBMCs, taken from culture after CMV antigen stimulation. These receptors originate from a human donor in good health (CMV status not recorded). Some clones in this sample may be carry-over from other donors' samples. Each CDR3 is given with its conserved first and last residue. A D gene is named only where the DNA matches it firmly. The size entry is marked missing in some rows and otherwise reads once, few, many or a size class.

d_call: TRBD1; j_call: TRBJ2-2; clone_size: few; cdr3_length: 17; v_call: TRBV7-9; cdr3_nt: TGTGCCAGCAGCTTCGGAGCAAGGGGGCTTGACACCGGGGAGCTGTTTTTT; cdr3_aa: CASSFGARGLDTGELFF
d_call: -; j_call: TRBJ1-1; clone_size: -; cdr3_length: 11; v_call: TRBV20-1; cdr3_nt: TGCAGTGCTCGCCGACAGGTGGAAGCTTTCTTT; cdr3_aa: CSARRQVEAFF
d_call: TRBD2; j_call: TRBJ2-1; clone_size: few; cdr3_length: 16; v_call: TRBV7-2; cdr3_nt: TGTGCCAGCAGCTCAGGACTAGCGGGGGTGTACAATGAGCAGTTCTTC; cdr3_aa: CASSSGLAGVYNEQFF
d_call: TRBD2; j_call: TRBJ2-3; clone_size: many; cdr3_length: 18; v_call: TRBV7-9; cdr3_nt: TGTGCCAGCAGCCCCCCCCGAGGACTAGCGGGGGGAGCAGATACGCAGTATTTT; cdr3_aa: CASSPPRGLAGGADTQYF
d_call: -; j_call: TRBJ1-6; clone_size: -; cdr3_length: 14; v_call: TRBV6-2/TRBV6-3; cdr3_nt: TGTGCCGGGGCAAGACAGGCCTATAATTCACCCCTCCACTTT; cdr3_aa: CAGARQAYNSPLHF
d_call: -; j_call: TRBJ1-2; clone_size: many; cdr3_length: 13; v_call: TRBV12-5; cdr3_nt: TGTGCTAGTGGTTTGAGTAGGAGGGATGGCTACACCTTC; cdr3_aa: CASGLSRRDGYTF
d_call: TRBD1; j_call: TRBJ1-1; clone_size: -; cdr3_length: 15; v_call: TRBV20-1; cdr3_nt: TGCAGTGCTAGAGACTTGACAGGGACAAGCACTGAAGCTTTCTTT; cdr3_aa: CSARDLTGTSTEAFF
d_call: TRBD1; j_call: TRBJ2-3; clone_size: few; cdr3_length: 15; v_call: TRBV19; cdr3_nt: TGTGCCAGTAGTATACAGGACAGGGTCTCAGATACGCAGTATTTT; cdr3_aa: CASSIQDRVSDTQYF
d_call: TRBD1; j_call: TRBJ2-1; clone_size: few; cdr3_length: 18; v_call: TRBV4-1; cdr3_nt: TGCGCCAGCAGCCTTCCCCCTACCTTGGGACAGGGGGTCGATGAGCAGTTCTTC; cdr3_aa: CASSLPPTLGQGVDEQFF
d_call: -; j_call: TRBJ2-1; clone_size: -; cdr3_length: 11; v_call: TRBV20-1; cdr3_nt: TGCAGTGCCAAACAGGGAAATGAGCAGTTCTTC; cdr3_aa: CSAKQGNEQFF
d_call: -; j_call: TRBJ1-6; clone_size: -; cdr3_length: 12; v_call: TRBV7-6; cdr3_nt: TGTGCCAGCAGCGCAGGGGATTCACCCCTCCACTTT; cdr3_aa: CASSAGDSPLHF
d_call: TRBD2; j_call: TRBJ2-2; clone_size: -; cdr3_length: 17; v_call: TRBV4-3; cdr3_nt: TGCGCCAGCAGCCAAGAGGGGGGGAGATATCGGGCAGGGGAGCTGTTTTTT; cdr3_aa: CASSQEGGRYRAGELFF
d_call: TRBD1; j_call: TRBJ1-2; clone_size: many; cdr3_length: 14; v_call: TRBV27; cdr3_nt: TGTGCCAGCAGTTTGACAGGGGCTAACTATGGCTACACCTTC; cdr3_aa: CASSLTGANYGYTF
d_call: -; j_call: TRBJ2-7; clone_size: few; cdr3_length: 14; v_call: TRBV10-2; cdr3_nt: TGCGCCAGCAGTGTCACAGGGACGGATTACGAGCAGTACTTC; cdr3_aa: CASSVTGTDYEQYF
d_call: TRBD1; j_call: TRBJ1-2; clone_size: -; cdr3_length: 16; v_call: TRBV9; cdr3_nt: TGTGCCAGCAGCCCCAGTTCATCGACAGGGCCTAAAGGCTACACCTTC; cdr3_aa: CASSPSSSTGPKGYTF
d_call: TRBD1; j_call: TRBJ1-2; clone_size: few; cdr3_length: 14; v_call: TRBV6-1; cdr3_nt: TGTGCCAGCAGTCGGCACGGGACAGACCTAGGCTACACCTTC; cdr3_aa: CASSRHGTDLGYTF